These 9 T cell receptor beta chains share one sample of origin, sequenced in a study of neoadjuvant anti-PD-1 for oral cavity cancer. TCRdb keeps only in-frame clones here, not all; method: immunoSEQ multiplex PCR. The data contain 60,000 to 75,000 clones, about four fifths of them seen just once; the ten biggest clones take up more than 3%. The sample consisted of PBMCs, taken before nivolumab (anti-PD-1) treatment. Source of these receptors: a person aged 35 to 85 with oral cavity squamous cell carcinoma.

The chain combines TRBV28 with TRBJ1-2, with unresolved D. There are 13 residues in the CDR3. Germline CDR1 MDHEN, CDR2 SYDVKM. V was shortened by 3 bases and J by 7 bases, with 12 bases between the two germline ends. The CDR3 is CASSFLGFGGYTF. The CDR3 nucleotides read TGTGCCAGCAGTTTTTTGGGGTTCGGTGGCTACACCTTC.

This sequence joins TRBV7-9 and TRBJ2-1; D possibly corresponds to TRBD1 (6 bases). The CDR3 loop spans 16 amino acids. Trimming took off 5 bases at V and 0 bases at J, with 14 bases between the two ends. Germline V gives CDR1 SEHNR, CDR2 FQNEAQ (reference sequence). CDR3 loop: CASSIPPDSSYNEQFF. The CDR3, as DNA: TGTGCCAGCAGCATACCACCGGACAGCTCCTACAATGAGCAGTTCTTC. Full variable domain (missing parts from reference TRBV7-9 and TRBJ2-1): DTGVSQNPRHKITKRGQNVTFRCDPISEHNRLYWYRQTLGQGPEFLTYFQNEAQLEKSRLLSDRFSAERPKGSFSTLEIQRTEQGDSAMYLCASSIPPDSSYNEQFFGPGTRLTVL.

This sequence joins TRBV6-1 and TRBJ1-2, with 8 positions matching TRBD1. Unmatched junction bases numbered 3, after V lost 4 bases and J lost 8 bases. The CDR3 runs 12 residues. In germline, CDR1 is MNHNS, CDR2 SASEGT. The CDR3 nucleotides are TGTGCCAGCAGTGGACAGGGGAGCGGCTACACCTTC. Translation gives CASSGQGSGYTF.

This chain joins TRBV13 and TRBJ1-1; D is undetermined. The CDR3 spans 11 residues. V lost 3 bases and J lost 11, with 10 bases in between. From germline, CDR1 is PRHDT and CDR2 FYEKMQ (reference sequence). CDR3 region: CASSLRRRAFF. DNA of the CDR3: TGTGCCAGCAGCTTGAGACGGAGGGCTTTCTTT.

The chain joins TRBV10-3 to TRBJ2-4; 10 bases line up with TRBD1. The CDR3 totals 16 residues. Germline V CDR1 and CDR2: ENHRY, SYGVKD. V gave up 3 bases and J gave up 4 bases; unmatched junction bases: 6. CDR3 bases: TGTGCCATCAGTGAAAGCGGGACAGGGGTGAAAAACATTCAGTACTTC. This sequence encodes CAISESGTGVKNIQYF.

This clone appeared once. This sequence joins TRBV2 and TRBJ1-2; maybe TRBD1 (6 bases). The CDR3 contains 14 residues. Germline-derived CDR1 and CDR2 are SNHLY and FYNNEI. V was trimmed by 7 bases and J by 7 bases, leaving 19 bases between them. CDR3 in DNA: TGTGCCAGCATTCGAGAGAGGGGGGGTGGTGGCTACACCTTC. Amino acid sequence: CASIRERGGGGYTF.

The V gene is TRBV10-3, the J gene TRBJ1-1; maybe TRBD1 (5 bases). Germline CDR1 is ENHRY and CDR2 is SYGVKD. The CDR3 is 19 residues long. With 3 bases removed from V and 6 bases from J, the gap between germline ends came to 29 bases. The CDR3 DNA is TGTGCCATCAGTGACAGAGACGTAACAGGAAACCCCAACGCGGCTGAAGCTTTCTTT. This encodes CAISDRDVTGNPNAAEAFF.

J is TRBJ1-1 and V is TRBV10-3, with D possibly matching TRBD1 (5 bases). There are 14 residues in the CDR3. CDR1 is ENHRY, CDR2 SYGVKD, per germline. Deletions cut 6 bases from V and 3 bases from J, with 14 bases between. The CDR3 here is CAIRLKQDYTEAFF. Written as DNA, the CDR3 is TGTGCCATCAGGTTAAAACAGGACTACACTGAAGCTTTCTTT.

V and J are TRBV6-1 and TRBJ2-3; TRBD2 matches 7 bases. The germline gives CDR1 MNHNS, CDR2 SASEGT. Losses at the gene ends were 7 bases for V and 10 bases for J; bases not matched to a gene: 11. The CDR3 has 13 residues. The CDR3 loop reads CASIAPWEGSQYF. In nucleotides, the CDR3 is TGTGCCAGCATCGCCCCTTGGGAGGGATCGCAGTATTTT.